Following are 18 T cell receptor beta chains from one sample sequenced in a study of post-analysis software for immune sequencing data. Overall study findings and caveats: Roughly 5 TRBV segments, TRBV5-6, TRBV5-1 and TRBV20-1 among them, were found more frequent in patients than controls.

Unique molecular identifiers had been added to the TCR beta cDNA libraries. TCRdb re-analysed the PCR reads in MiXCR, keeping a single row per CDR3 protein. The repertoire has 500,000 to 600,000 distinct CDR3 sequences, about 44% of them found once; the top ten carry around 1.7%. These receptors lack a known antigen. Sequences were obtained from blood. The receptors were gathered from a girl aged 10 to 17 with multiple sclerosis.

The V and J genes are TRBV19 and TRBJ2-5; D may be TRBD1 (6 bases). The germline CDR1 and CDR2 sequences are LNHDA and SQIVND (reference sequence). This CDR3 has 13 residues. Trimming removed 4 bases at V and 4 bases at J, with 10 bases between. The CDR3 is CASSNRERETQYF. The CDR3 region has the DNA TGTGCCAGTAGTAACAGGGAACGAGAGACCCAGTACTTC.

This clonotype was counted a few times. The chain is built from TRBV12-3 or TRBV12-4 and TRBJ2-5; 8 bases align to TRBD1. The CDR3 consists of 13 residues. With V trimmed by 6 bases and J by 1 base, 1 base remained unmatched. The CDR3 is CASSTGGQETQYF. The CDR3 coding sequence is TGTGCCAGCAGCACAGGGGGCCAAGAGACCCAGTACTTC.

In its sample, this clonotype was seen many times. This rearrangement joins TRBV27 to TRBJ2-7; 7 bases agree with TRBD2. The CDR3 runs to 18 residues. V shed 3 bases, J shed 1 base, and the junction held 15 bases outside the gene matches. Germline V gene data show CDR1 as MNHEY and CDR2 as SMNVEV (reference sequence). This CDR3 is CASSLNTAGRYGSYEQYF. CDR3 sequence (DNA): TGTGCCAGCAGTTTGAATACAGCGGGACGGTACGGATCCTACGAGCAGTACTTC.

This sequence joins TRBV5-1 and TRBJ2-1; the match to TRBD2 covers 10 bases. CDR1 is SGHRS and CDR2 is YFSETQ in the germline V gene. The junction had 9 bases not matched to a gene; V was cut back by 5 bases and J by 4 bases. This CDR3 comprises 16 residues. This chain's CDR3 is CASRGSGLAVYNEQFF. CDR3 sequence (DNA): TGCGCCAGCAGGGGGTCTGGACTAGCGGTTTACAATGAGCAGTTCTTC.

The chain employs TRBV2 and TRBJ2-5; TRBD2 is a possible D gene (6 bases). The V end lost 0 bases, the J end lost 11 bases, and 16 bases lay between the germline ends. Germline lookup yields CDR1 SNHLY and CDR2 FYNNEI. The CDR3 spans 14 residues. The CDR3 sequence: CASSEAAAVRGQYF. Written as DNA, the CDR3 is TGTGCCAGCAGTGAAGCGGCGGCGGTCCGGGGGCAGTACTTC.

This clonotype has a handful of counts. The chain links TRBV7-9 to TRBJ2-7; D might be TRBD1 (6 bases). Trimming shortened V by 5 bases and J by 5 bases, and 16 bases separated the two germline ends. The CDR3 has 14 residues. In germline, CDR1 is SEHNR, CDR2 FQNEAQ (reference sequence). The CDR3 coding sequence is TGTGCCAGCAGCGTACCCGAACAGGGTCACGAGCAGTACTTC. The encoded protein is CASSVPEQGHEQYF.

The chain is built from TRBV12-3 or TRBV12-4 and TRBJ2-7, with 8 nucleotides matching TRBD2. The end of the DNA aligns better with TRBJ2-5, so the J call may be wrong. This CDR3 contains 16 residues. This chain's CDR3 is CASTLRAGAPRETQYF. Here the CDR3 DNA reads TGTGCCAGCACTCTCAGAGCGGGGGCTCCAAGGGAGACCCAGTACTTC.

The chain recombines TRBV6-5 with TRBJ2-7; D is uncertain. The germline V gene encodes CDR1 MNHEY and CDR2 SVGAGI. This CDR3 region has 10 residues. The V end was cut by 10 bases, the J end by 0 bases, with 4 bases between. The CDR3 region has the DNA TGTGCCAAGAGCTCCTACGAGCAGTACTTC. Protein: CAKSSYEQYF.

This clonotype was recorded a few times. The gene calls are TRBV27 and TRBJ2-1; tentatively, D is TRBD2 (6 bases). CDR3 size: 16 residues. V was pared by 5 bases and J by 4 bases, with 18 bases between. Germline V lookup: CDR1 MNHEY, CDR2 SMNVEV (reference sequence). CDR3 nucleotide sequence: TGTGCCAGCAGTCCAAGACTAGGAAGGGGTTACAATGAGCAGTTCTTC. It is translated as CASSPRLGRGYNEQFF.

This clonotype has only a few counts. The V call is TRBV20-1, the J call TRBJ2-1; D is possibly TRBD1 or TRBD2 (6 bases each). The CDR3 is 12 amino acids. The germline V gene encodes CDR1 DFQATT and CDR2 SNEGSKA (reference sequence). The V and J ends lost 3 bases and 10 bases respectively, with 13 bases between them. The CDR3 DNA reads as TGCAGTGCTAGCTGGGGGGCTCGGGAGCAGTTCTTC. Its protein product is CSASWGAREQFF.

The chain links TRBV5-1 to TRBJ2-7; 10 positions agree with TRBD2. The CDR3 runs to 14 residues. J lost 4 bases, V lost 3 bases, and 4 bases had no gene match. CDR1 and CDR2 from the germline V gene are SGHRS and YFSETQ. The CDR3 sequence is CASSSGLADYEQYF. The CDR3 DNA follows: TGCGCCAGCAGCTCCGGACTAGCGGATTACGAGCAGTACTTC.

This chain links TRBV5-4 with TRBJ2-1; D possibly corresponds to TRBD2 (5 bases). The V and J ends lost 5 bases and 10 bases respectively, with 16 bases between them. This CDR3 has 13 residues. Germline V lookup: CDR1 SGHNT, CDR2 YYREEE (reference sequence). The CDR3 is CASSWTSADEQFF. The CDR3 DNA sequence: TGTGCCAGCAGTTGGACTTCCGCGGACGAGCAGTTCTTC. Looking up the rest from reference TRBV5-4 and TRBJ2-1 gives the full variable domain: ETGVTQSPTHLIKTRGQQVTLRCSSQSGHNTVSWYQQALGQGPQFIFQYYREEENGRGNFPPRFSGLQFPNYSSELNVNALELDDSALYLCASSWTSADEQFFGPGTRLTVL.

V usage is TRBV4-2 and J usage is TRBJ1-2; 9 positions agree with TRBD1. The CDR3 runs to 15 residues. CDR1 is LGHNA and CDR2 is YNFKEQ in the germline V gene. Unmatched junction bases numbered 6, after V lost 3 bases and J lost 4 bases. CDR3 in amino acids: CASSQGTGNSYGYTF. The CDR3 DNA is TGTGCCAGCAGCCAGGGGACAGGGAATAGCTATGGCTACACCTTC.

This CDR3 reads CSALVSGRTYEQYF. DNA for the CDR3: TGCAGTGCTTTGGTGAGCGGGAGAACCTACGAGCAGTACTTC. The chain joins TRBV20-1 to TRBJ2-7, with 8 nucleotides matching TRBD2. V was pared by 5 bases and J by 2 bases, with 8 bases of the junction left unmatched. The CDR3 totals 14 residues. CDR1 is DFQATT and CDR2 is SNEGSKA in the germline V gene (reference sequence).

The rearrangement joins TRBV4-1 to TRBJ2-5, with 14 nucleotides matching TRBD2. The CDR3 extends over 16 amino acids. Germline V gene lookup returns CDR1 MGHRA and CDR2 YSYEKL. Trimming at V came to 4 bases and at J to 4 bases, leaving 5 bases not matched to a gene. CDR3 coding DNA: TGCGCCAGCAGCCTGTGGACTAGCGGGGGGACAGAGACCCAGTACTTC. Its protein product is CASSLWTSGGTETQYF.

This chain uses TRBV5-1 with TRBJ1-2; weak D call: TRBD1 (5 bases). The V end lost 4 bases, the J end lost 8 bases, and 15 bases lay between the germline ends. There are 13 residues in the CDR3. Germline values: CDR1 SGHRS, CDR2 YFSETQ. CDR3: CASSPLGETGYTF. CDR3 nucleotides: TGCGCCAGCAGCCCCCTGGGGGAGACGGGCTACACCTTC.

The chain uses TRBV2 and TRBJ2-5, with D tentatively TRBD1 (6 bases). Trimming cost V 5 bases and J 1 base, with 14 bases left between them. Germline CDR1 is SNHLY and CDR2 is FYNNEI. CDR3 length equals 15 residues. CDR3 in amino acids: CASSPWTVPQETQYF. Here the CDR3 DNA reads TGTGCCAGCAGTCCCTGGACAGTACCCCAAGAGACCCAGTACTTC. Using reference TRBV2 and TRBJ2-5 for the parts outside the CDR3, the full variable domain is EPEVTQTPSHQVTQMGQEVILRCVPISNHLYFYWYRQILGQKVEFLVSFYNNEISEKSEIFDDQFSVERPDGSNFTLKIRSTKLEDSAMYFCASSPWTVPQETQYFGPGTRLLVL.

The V gene is TRBV25-1, the J gene TRBJ1-1; D is unresolved. Trimming stripped 1 base from V and 5 bases from J, with 11 bases between. The CDR3 is made up of 14 amino acids. The V gene's germline CDR1 is MGHDK and CDR2 SYGVNS. In DNA form, the CDR3 reads TGTGCCAGCAGTGAATCGGCCATGAGGACTGAAGCTTTCTTT. Translation gives CASSESAMRTEAFF.